The rows below give T cell receptor beta chains drawn from one sample of a study of monozygotic twins with inflammatory bowel disease. TCRdb re-called the 5' RACE reads and gives one entry per CDR3 protein, without DNA. Its table lists 400,000 to 500,000 distinct CDR3 sequences. Sample: blood. Every receptor here comes from a human donor with ulcerative colitis or Crohn's disease, or a healthy co-twin of an affected twin (not recorded which). CDR3s include the opening cysteine and the closing phenylalanine or tryptophan.

v_gene	len	j_gene	CDR3aa
TRBV20-1	15	TRBJ2-1	CSARRHREIDSEQFF
TRBV5-4	13	TRBJ2-1	CASSRSRNNEQFF
TRBV5-1	13	TRBJ1-4	CASSFGENEKLFF
TRBV4-1	15	TRBJ1-4	CASSLVGPFNEKLFF
TRBV20-1	13	TRBJ2-5	CSAGGGGKETQYF
TRBV4-1	14	TRBJ2-7	CASSQDSGGYEQYF
TRBV12-3/TRBV12-4	15	TRBJ2-7	CASSSLPYSAEEQYF
TRBV5-1	20	TRBJ2-5	CASSLGYRGGMTPGQETQYF
TRBV5-6	14	TRBJ2-7	CASSFAVSSYEQYF
TRBV7-9	15	TRBJ1-1	CASSLGVRMNTEAFF
TRBV7-2	14	TRBJ2-3	CASSLSRRSDTQYF
TRBV7-3	13	TRBJ2-3	CASSSQREDTQYF
TRBV12-3/TRBV12-4	12	TRBJ2-7	CASRKDLHEQYF